The 10 T cell receptor beta chains listed next were all sequenced from one sample in a study of neurological immune-mediated disorders. MiXCR was run by TCRdb on the 5' RACE reads, yielding one entry per CDR3 protein. Of 70,000 to 95,000 distinct CDR3 sequences listed, roughly 14% are singletons. Sequences were obtained from PBMCs. The source is a woman in her fifties or sixties in good health.

This clonotype was counted many times. The chain is built from TRBV15 and TRBJ1-5, with unresolved D. Germline-derived CDR1 and CDR2 are LNHNV and YYDKDF (reference sequence). V gave up 0 bases and J gave up 10 bases, with 10 bases separating them. CDR3 length: 13 amino acids. CDR3 nucleotide sequence: TGTGCCACCAGCAGAGATGTTGCTCTACCCCAGCATTTT. This sequence encodes CATSRDVALPQHF.

V is TRBV12-3 or TRBV12-4 and J is TRBJ1-1; possible D gene TRBD1, 6 bases. The CDR3 runs to 15 residues. V lost 0 bases and J lost 0, with 8 bases in between. The CDR3 bases are TGTGCCAGCAGTTTAGCCAGGGGAATGAACACTGAAGCTTTCTTT. Translated: CASSLARGMNTEAFF.

This clonotype was seen more than once but under ten times. The chain carries TRBV4-1 and TRBJ2-1; D is tentatively TRBD1 or TRBD2 (5 bases each). The V end was cut by 0 bases, the J end by 1 base, with 10 bases between. Germline CDR1 MGHRA, CDR2 YSYEKL. This CDR3 contains 16 residues. CDR3 in amino acids: CASSQEGVPSYNEQFF. The CDR3 DNA reads as TGCGCCAGCAGCCAAGAGGGGGTTCCGTCCTACAATGAGCAGTTCTTC.

In this sample, this clonotype turned up many times. The rearrangement uses TRBV7-2 and TRBJ2-7; tentative D call: TRBD2 (5 bases). Deletions cut 0 bases from V and 2 bases from J, with 11 bases between. The CDR3 runs to 15 residues. Germline V gene data show CDR1 as SGHTA and CDR2 as FQGNSA. The CDR3 here is CASSLALPGAYEQYF. The CDR3, as DNA: TGTGCCAGCAGCTTAGCGCTTCCCGGGGCCTACGAGCAGTACTTC.

The CDR3 protein is CATSEEGTINEQFF. The CDR3 DNA is TGTGCCACCAGTGAGGAGGGGACAATCAATGAGCAGTTCTTC. The chain links TRBV24-1 to TRBJ2-1; D could derive from TRBD1 or TRBD2 (6 bases each). Trimming cost V 4 bases and J 6 bases, with 12 bases left between them. CDR3 length equals 14 residues. Germline CDR1 KGHDR, CDR2 SFDVKD.

Ten or more counts support this clonotype. The rearrangement joins TRBV28 to TRBJ1-4, with D perhaps matching TRBD1 (6 bases). Trimming took 5 bases from V and 6 from J, leaving 16 bases between them. CDR1 and CDR2 from the germline V gene are MDHEN and SYDVKM. The CDR3 length is 15 residues. CDR3 nucleotides: TGTGCCAGCAGTCGGTGGGGGGGGCCCTATGAAAAACTGTTTTTT. Protein: CASSRWGGPYEKLFF.

The V gene is TRBV3-1, the J gene TRBJ1-5, with a tentative D call TRBD1 (6 bases). From germline, CDR1 is LGHDT and CDR2 YNNKEL (reference sequence). Trimming cost V 4 bases and J 10 bases, with 11 bases left between them. The CDR3 has 12 amino acids. The CDR3 reads CASSPGVHPQHF. The CDR3 nucleotides are TGTGCCAGCAGCCCAGGGGTGCATCCCCAGCATTTT.

This clonotype has a count of ten or more. Here the CDR3 DNA reads TGCGCCAGCAGCTTCGCAGGGGTAAGAACCACTGAAGCTTTCTTT. Translating gives CASSFAGVRTTEAFF. The chain has TRBV5-1 and TRBJ1-1; perhaps TRBD1 as D (6 bases). CDR3 size: 15 residues. Between the trimmed V and J ends, which lost 2 bases and 4 bases, there was a span of 15 bases. CDR1 and CDR2 (germline): SGHRS, YFSETQ.

V and J are TRBV11-2 and TRBJ2-5; D is unclear. Germline CDR1 and CDR2: SGHAT and FQNNGV. This CDR3 region has 15 residues. The V and J ends lost 5 bases and 2 bases respectively, with 15 bases between them. The CDR3 nucleotides are TGTGCCAGCAGCCTGTCACGGAGAGGACAAGAGACCCAGTACTTC. It encodes CASSLSRRGQETQYF. The whole variable domain, remainder taken from reference TRBV11-2 and TRBJ2-5, is EAGVAQSPRYKIIEKRQSVAFWCNPISGHATLYWYQQILGQGPKLLIQFQNNGVVDDSQLPKDRFSAERLKGVDSTLKIQPAKLEDSAVYLCASSLSRRGQETQYFGPGTRLLVL.

This clonotype was found many times. V gene TRBV5-1 combines with J gene TRBJ2-7, with D possibly being TRBD2 (5 bases). The V end lost 4 bases, the J end lost 1 base, and 15 bases lay between the germline ends. From germline, CDR1 is SGHRS and CDR2 YFSETQ. The CDR3 consists of 15 residues. The CDR3 sequence: CASSPPPGVSYEQYF. CDR3 in DNA: TGCGCCAGCAGCCCGCCCCCCGGGGTATCCTACGAGCAGTACTTC.